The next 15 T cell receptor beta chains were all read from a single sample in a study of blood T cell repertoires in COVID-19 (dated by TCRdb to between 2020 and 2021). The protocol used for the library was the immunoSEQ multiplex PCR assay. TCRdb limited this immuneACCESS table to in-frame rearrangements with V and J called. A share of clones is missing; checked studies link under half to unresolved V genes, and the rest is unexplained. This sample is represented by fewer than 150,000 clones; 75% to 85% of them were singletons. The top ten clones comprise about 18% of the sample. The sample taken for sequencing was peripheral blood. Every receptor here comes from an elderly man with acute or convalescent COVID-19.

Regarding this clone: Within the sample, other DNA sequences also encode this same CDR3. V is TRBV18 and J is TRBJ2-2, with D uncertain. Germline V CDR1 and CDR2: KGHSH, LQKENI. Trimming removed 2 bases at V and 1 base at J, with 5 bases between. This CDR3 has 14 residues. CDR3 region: CASSPGQNTGELFF. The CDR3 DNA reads TGTGCCAGCTCACCAGGGCAGAACACCGGGGAGCTGTTTTTT.

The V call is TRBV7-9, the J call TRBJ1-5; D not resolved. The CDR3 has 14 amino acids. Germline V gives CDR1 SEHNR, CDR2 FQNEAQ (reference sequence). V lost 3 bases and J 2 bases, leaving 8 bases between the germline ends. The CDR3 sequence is CASSFAGGNQPQHF. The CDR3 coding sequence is TGTGCCAGCAGCTTTGCGGGAGGCAATCAGCCCCAGCATTTT.

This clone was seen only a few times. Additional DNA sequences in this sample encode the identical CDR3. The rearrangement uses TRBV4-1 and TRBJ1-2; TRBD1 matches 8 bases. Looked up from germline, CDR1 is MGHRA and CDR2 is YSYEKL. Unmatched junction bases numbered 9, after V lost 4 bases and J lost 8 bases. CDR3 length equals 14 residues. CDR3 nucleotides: TGCGCCAGCAGCCCGGGGCAGGGGGCTTTAGGCTACACCTTC. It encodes CASSPGQGALGYTF.

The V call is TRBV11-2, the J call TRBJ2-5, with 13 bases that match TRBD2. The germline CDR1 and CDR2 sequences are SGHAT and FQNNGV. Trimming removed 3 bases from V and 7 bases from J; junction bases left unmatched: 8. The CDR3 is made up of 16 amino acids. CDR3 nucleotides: TGTGCCAGCAGCTTCTCCGTCACTAGCGGGGGGGGGACCCAGTACTTC. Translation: CASSFSVTSGGGTQYF.

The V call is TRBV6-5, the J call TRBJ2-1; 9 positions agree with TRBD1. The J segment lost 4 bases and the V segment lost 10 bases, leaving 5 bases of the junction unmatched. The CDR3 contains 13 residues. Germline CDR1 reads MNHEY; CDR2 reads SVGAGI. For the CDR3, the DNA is TGTGCCATCCCGGGACAGGGTTACAATGAGCAGTTCTTC. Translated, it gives CAIPGQGYNEQFF.

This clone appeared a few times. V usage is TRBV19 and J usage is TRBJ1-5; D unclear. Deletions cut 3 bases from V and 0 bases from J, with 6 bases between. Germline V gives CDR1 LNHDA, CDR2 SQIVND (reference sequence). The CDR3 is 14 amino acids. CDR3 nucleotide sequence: TGTGCCAGTAGTATCCAGGATAGCAATCAGCCCCAGCATTTT. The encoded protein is CASSIQDSNQPQHF.

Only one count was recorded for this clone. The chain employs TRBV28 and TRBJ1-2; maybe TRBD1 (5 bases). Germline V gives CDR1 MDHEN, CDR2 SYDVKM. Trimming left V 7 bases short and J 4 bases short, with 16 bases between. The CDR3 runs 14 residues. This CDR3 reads CASTGGGFVYGYTF. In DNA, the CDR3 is TGTGCCAGCACCGGGGGGGGGTTTGTCTATGGCTACACCTTC.

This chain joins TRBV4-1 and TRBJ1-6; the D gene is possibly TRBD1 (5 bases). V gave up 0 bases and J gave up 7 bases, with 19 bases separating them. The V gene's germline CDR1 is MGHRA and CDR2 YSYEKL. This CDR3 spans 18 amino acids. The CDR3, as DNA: TGCGCCAGCAGCCAAGATGCCGACGGGAGTTGGGGGAATTCACCCCTCCACTTT. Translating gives CASSQDADGSWGNSPLHF.

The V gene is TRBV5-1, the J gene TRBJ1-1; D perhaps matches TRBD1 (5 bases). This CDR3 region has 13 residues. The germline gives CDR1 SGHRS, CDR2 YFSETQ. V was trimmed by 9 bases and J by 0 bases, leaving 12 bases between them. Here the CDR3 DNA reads TGCGCCACCTCCCGACAGCTGAACACTGAAGCTTTCTTT. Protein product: CATSRQLNTEAFF.

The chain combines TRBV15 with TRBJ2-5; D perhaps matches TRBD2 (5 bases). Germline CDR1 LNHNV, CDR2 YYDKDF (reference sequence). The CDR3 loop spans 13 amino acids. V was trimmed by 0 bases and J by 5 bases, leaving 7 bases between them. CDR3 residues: CATSRDTGETQYF. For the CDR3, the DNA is TGTGCCACCAGCAGAGATACGGGGGAGACCCAGTACTTC.

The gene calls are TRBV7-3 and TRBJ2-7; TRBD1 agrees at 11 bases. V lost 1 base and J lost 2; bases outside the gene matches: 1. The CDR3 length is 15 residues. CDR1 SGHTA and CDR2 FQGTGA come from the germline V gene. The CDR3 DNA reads TGTGCCAGCAGCTTAATGGGACAGGGGGCCTACGAGCAGTACTTC. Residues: CASSLMGQGAYEQYF.

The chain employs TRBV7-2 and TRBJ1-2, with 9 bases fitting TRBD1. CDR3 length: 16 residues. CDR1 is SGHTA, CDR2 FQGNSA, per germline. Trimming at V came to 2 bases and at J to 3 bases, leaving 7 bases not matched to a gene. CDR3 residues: CASSLYRGRYHYGYTF. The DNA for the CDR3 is TGTGCCAGCAGCTTATACAGGGGGCGCTATCACTATGGCTACACCTTC.

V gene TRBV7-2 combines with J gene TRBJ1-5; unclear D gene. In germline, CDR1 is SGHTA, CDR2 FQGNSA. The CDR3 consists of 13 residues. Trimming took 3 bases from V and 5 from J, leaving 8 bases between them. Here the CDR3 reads CASSFAQYQPQHF. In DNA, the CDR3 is TGTGCCAGCAGCTTCGCACAGTATCAGCCCCAGCATTTT.

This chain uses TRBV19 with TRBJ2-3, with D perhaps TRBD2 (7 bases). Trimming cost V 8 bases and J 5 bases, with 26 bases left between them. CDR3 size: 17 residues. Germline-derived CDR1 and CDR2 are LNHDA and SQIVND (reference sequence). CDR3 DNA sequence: TGTGCCAGTGACGGGGGCGCGGGGGCCCGGCCGGGAGATACGCAGTATTTT. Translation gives CASDGGAGARPGDTQYF.

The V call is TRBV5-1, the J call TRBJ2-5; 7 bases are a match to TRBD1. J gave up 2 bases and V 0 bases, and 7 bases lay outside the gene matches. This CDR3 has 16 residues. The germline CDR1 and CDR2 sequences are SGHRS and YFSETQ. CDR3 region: CASSLEPPRGQETQYF. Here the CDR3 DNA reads TGCGCCAGCAGCTTGGAACCCCCCAGGGGGCAAGAGACCCAGTACTTC.